This section outlines one T cell receptor beta chain sequence together with its context. This CDR3 contains 13 residues. Germline-derived CDR1 and CDR2 are GTSNPN and SVGIG (reference sequence). Unmatched junction bases numbered 4, after V lost 3 bases and J lost 5 bases. Whoever was chosen for sequencing had shown CD8+CD57+ cell expansion by flow cytometry. Investigators profiled TCR beta VDJ and CDR3 from genomic DNA template. Using its own MiXCR run on the reads, TCRdb lists one record per CDR3 protein. The sample carries 250,000 or so distinct CDR3 sequences, approximately 50% recorded once. The data were obtained in a study of CD8+CD57+ T cells in acquired aplastic anemia.

The chain recombines TRBV30 with TRBJ2-5; 9 bases agree with TRBD1. The sequenced material came from sorted CD4+, CD8+, or CD8+CD57+ T cells (not recorded which) from PBMCs. The receptor comes from a human donor with aplastic anemia. CDR3 sequence reads: CAWRGQGGETQYF. In DNA form, the CDR3 reads TGTGCCTGGAGGGGACAGGGAGGTGAGACCCAGTACTTC.